This is a list of T cell receptor beta chains from one sample in a study of cytomegalovirus exposure and HLA in healthy donors. The method was immunoSEQ multiplex PCR; TCRdb's version includes in-frame clones alone and lacks a portion of them. Counted here are about 70,000 clones, roughly 94% occurring once; the ten biggest clones make up around 1.9%. The sample was PBMCs. Receptors originate from a woman under 30 in good health and CMV-seropositive. CDR3s include the opening cysteine and the closing phenylalanine or tryptophan. The order of the fields is CDR3 DNA, CDR3 protein, clone size, V gene, J gene, D gene. D genes are given only for firm matches. Where a row states a size, it is once, few, many or the class of an expanded clone; other rows omit it.

cdr3_nt: TGTGCCAGCAGCTTAGGGGGGCGGGAGTTCTCCCACGAGCAGTACTTC
cdr3_aa: CASSLGGREFSHEQYF
clone_size: NA
v_call: TRBV11-2
j_call: TRBJ2-7
d_call: NA

cdr3_nt: TGTGCCAGCAGTGAAGGTCTGAATATGGGACAGTTCCAAGAGACCCAGTACTTC
cdr3_aa: CASSEGLNMGQFQETQYF
clone_size: NA
v_call: TRBV2
j_call: TRBJ2-5
d_call: TRBD1

cdr3_nt: TGTGCCAGTAGTATGCCAGGGGAGGGTACTGAAGCTTTCTTT
cdr3_aa: CASSMPGEGTEAFF
clone_size: NA
v_call: TRBV19
j_call: TRBJ1-1
d_call: NA

cdr3_nt: TGTGCCAGCAGTTTATCGGAAGGAGGGAGGGAGCCCCAGCATTTT
cdr3_aa: CASSLSEGGREPQHF
clone_size: NA
v_call: TRBV27
j_call: TRBJ1-5
d_call: NA

cdr3_nt: TGTGCCAGCAGCGGTCGCAGGGGGAATTCACCCCTCCACTTT
cdr3_aa: CASSGRRGNSPLHF
clone_size: NA
v_call: TRBV11-3
j_call: TRBJ1-6
d_call: TRBD1

cdr3_nt: TGTGCCAGCAGCCTGATGGCGGGCCGGGCCGTACTGTTTTTT
cdr3_aa: CASSLMAGRAVLFF
clone_size: NA
v_call: TRBV11-2
j_call: TRBJ1-4
d_call: NA

cdr3_nt: TGTGCCAGCTCACCGACAGGGGGTGGGGCTTTCTTT
cdr3_aa: CASSPTGGGAFF
clone_size: once
v_call: TRBV18
j_call: TRBJ1-1
d_call: TRBD1

cdr3_nt: TGTGCCAGCAGCGGAGCGGGGGGAAACACAGATACGCAGTATTTT
cdr3_aa: CASSGAGGNTDTQYF
clone_size: NA
v_call: TRBV7-6
j_call: TRBJ2-3
d_call: TRBD2

cdr3_nt: TGCGCCAGCAGCTTGGCGGACAATGGCTATGGCTACACCTTC
cdr3_aa: CASSLADNGYGYTF
clone_size: NA
v_call: TRBV5-1
j_call: TRBJ1-2
d_call: NA

cdr3_nt: TGTGCCAGTAGTCCCCCCAACGAAGCTGACGAGCAGTACTTC
cdr3_aa: CASSPPNEADEQYF
clone_size: NA
v_call: TRBV19
j_call: TRBJ2-7
d_call: NA

cdr3_nt: TGTGCCAGCAGTGAAGCTCTAATTGATAGCCGAATAATCACCAAATGGAACACCGGGGAGCTGTTTTTT
cdr3_aa: CASSEALIDSRIITKWNTGELFF
clone_size: NA
v_call: TRBV6-1
j_call: TRBJ2-2
d_call: NA

cdr3_nt: TGTGCCAGCAGTGAAATCAGCAATGAGCAGTTCTTC
cdr3_aa: CASSEISNEQFF
clone_size: NA
v_call: TRBV6-1
j_call: TRBJ2-1
d_call: NA

cdr3_nt: TGCGCCAGCACCATTACTAGCGGGTTTACAGATACGCAGTATTTT
cdr3_aa: CASTITSGFTDTQYF
clone_size: once
v_call: TRBV5-1
j_call: TRBJ2-3
d_call: TRBD2

cdr3_nt: TGTGCCAGCAGCTTACAAGCGGGGGCGGGGGGAGATACGCAGTATTTT
cdr3_aa: CASSLQAGAGGDTQYF
clone_size: NA
v_call: TRBV7-9
j_call: TRBJ2-3
d_call: TRBD2

cdr3_nt: TGTGCCAGCAGCATTGGGACAGGGAGCTCCTACGAGCAGTACTTC
cdr3_aa: CASSIGTGSSYEQYF
clone_size: NA
v_call: TRBV11-2
j_call: TRBJ2-7
d_call: TRBD1

cdr3_nt: TGTGCCAGCTCACCTACTAGCGGGGGCCGCTCTAGCACAGATACGCAGTATTTT
cdr3_aa: CASSPTSGGRSSTDTQYF
clone_size: NA
v_call: TRBV18
j_call: TRBJ2-3
d_call: TRBD2

cdr3_nt: TGTGCCAGCAGTCGGGACAGAACAGGTGAAGCTTTCTTT
cdr3_aa: CASSRDRTGEAFF
clone_size: NA
v_call: TRBV6-5
j_call: TRBJ1-1
d_call: TRBD1

cdr3_nt: TGTGCCAGCAGCTCCCGACTAGCGGGAAGGGTAAATGAGCAGTTCTTC
cdr3_aa: CASSSRLAGRVNEQFF
clone_size: once
v_call: TRBV7-8
j_call: TRBJ2-1
d_call: TRBD2

cdr3_nt: TGCAGCGTTGGAGTGGCGGGAGGCTCCTACGAGCAGTACTTC
cdr3_aa: CSVGVAGGSYEQYF
clone_size: NA
v_call: TRBV29-1
j_call: TRBJ2-7
d_call: TRBD2

cdr3_nt: TGCGCCACCAACGGGGACAGCTCCTACGAGCAGTACTTC
cdr3_aa: CATNGDSSYEQYF
clone_size: NA
v_call: TRBV10-2
j_call: TRBJ2-7
d_call: TRBD1

cdr3_nt: TGCGCCAGCAGCTTGGGGGGCCCGAACACTGAAGCTTTCTTT
cdr3_aa: CASSLGGPNTEAFF
clone_size: few
v_call: TRBV5-1
j_call: TRBJ1-1
d_call: NA

cdr3_nt: TGTGCCAGCAGCTTAACTAGCGGGGGTTTGGGTACCGGGGAGCTGTTTTTT
cdr3_aa: CASSLTSGGLGTGELFF
clone_size: NA
v_call: TRBV7-2
j_call: TRBJ2-2
d_call: TRBD2

cdr3_nt: TGTGCCAGCAGCTTAGGAATGGGGACAGTTGAAGCTTTCTTT
cdr3_aa: CASSLGMGTVEAFF
clone_size: NA
v_call: TRBV7-8
j_call: TRBJ1-1
d_call: TRBD1

cdr3_nt: TGCGCCAGCAGCTTGGGGTCTAGCGGGGGGACTGATGAGCAGTTCTTC
cdr3_aa: CASSLGSSGGTDEQFF
clone_size: few
v_call: TRBV5-1
j_call: TRBJ2-1
d_call: TRBD2

cdr3_nt: TGTGCCAGCTTCCTTACTGGCGGTGCAACCTCCTACGAGCAGTACTTC
cdr3_aa: CASFLTGGATSYEQYF
clone_size: NA
v_call: TRBV14
j_call: TRBJ2-7
d_call: NA

cdr3_nt: TGTGCCAGCCGCCGGCTAGCGGGGGGTCTCCCCTACAATGAGCAGTTCTTC
cdr3_aa: CASRRLAGGLPYNEQFF
clone_size: NA
v_call: TRBV2
j_call: TRBJ2-1
d_call: TRBD2

cdr3_nt: TGTGCCAGCAGCGACGGGGGGGTAGCGGGGGGTACTGAGACCCAGTACTTC
cdr3_aa: CASSDGGVAGGTETQYF
clone_size: NA
v_call: TRBV27
j_call: TRBJ2-5
d_call: TRBD2

cdr3_nt: TGTGCCAGCAGTCTGAACAGGGCATCGGCACTATCGGAATATGGCTACACCTTC
cdr3_aa: CASSLNRASALSEYGYTF
clone_size: NA
v_call: TRBV27
j_call: TRBJ1-2
d_call: NA

cdr3_nt: TGTGCCTGGAGTGTGGGCGGGGAAGCTTTCTTT
cdr3_aa: CAWSVGGEAFF
clone_size: once
v_call: TRBV30
j_call: TRBJ1-1
d_call: NA

cdr3_nt: TGTGCCAGCAGCTTAGACAGGATTAGTGAAAAACTGTTTTTT
cdr3_aa: CASSLDRISEKLFF
clone_size: NA
v_call: TRBV7-2
j_call: TRBJ1-4
d_call: NA

cdr3_nt: TGCGCCAGCAGTCTACTAGTACCGATGGATGATACGCAGTATTTT
cdr3_aa: CASSLLVPMDDTQYF
clone_size: NA
v_call: TRBV5-1
j_call: TRBJ2-3
d_call: NA

cdr3_nt: TGTGCCAGCAGTAAAGCCGGGACAGGGCTCTACGGCTACACCTTC
cdr3_aa: CASSKAGTGLYGYTF
clone_size: NA
v_call: TRBV25-1
j_call: TRBJ1-2
d_call: TRBD1

cdr3_nt: TGTGCCAGCAGGCCCGGGACAGGGGGTCGAAGAGGCAATCAGCCCCAGCATTTT
cdr3_aa: CASRPGTGGRRGNQPQHF
clone_size: NA
v_call: TRBV11-2
j_call: TRBJ1-5
d_call: TRBD1

cdr3_nt: TGTGCCTGGAGCAGTTCCGGGGCCAACGTCCTGACTTTC
cdr3_aa: CAWSSSGANVLTF
clone_size: NA
v_call: TRBV30
j_call: TRBJ2-6
d_call: NA

cdr3_nt: TGCGCCAGCAGTGAGTCGCGAGGGCGGAACACTGAAGCTTTCTTT
cdr3_aa: CASSESRGRNTEAFF
clone_size: once
v_call: TRBV10-1
j_call: TRBJ1-1
d_call: NA

cdr3_nt: TGTGCCAGTGGAGATCGACAGGGTGATCAGCCCCAGCATTTT
cdr3_aa: CASGDRQGDQPQHF
clone_size: NA
v_call: TRBV5-5
j_call: TRBJ1-5
d_call: TRBD1

cdr3_nt: TGTGCCAGCAGCCAAGGCGGCGGGGGTGACAATGAGCAGTTCTTC
cdr3_aa: CASSQGGGGDNEQFF
clone_size: NA
v_call: TRBV4-2
j_call: TRBJ2-1
d_call: TRBD2

cdr3_nt: TGTGCCAGCAGGAGGACAGGGGGGAACACCGGGGAGCTGTTTTTT
cdr3_aa: CASRRTGGNTGELFF
clone_size: NA
v_call: TRBV7-2
j_call: TRBJ2-2
d_call: TRBD1

cdr3_nt: TGTGCCAGTAGTCTCGGGGTATTCTATGGCTACACCTTC
cdr3_aa: CASSLGVFYGYTF
clone_size: NA
v_call: TRBV19
j_call: TRBJ1-2
d_call: NA

cdr3_nt: TGTGCCAGCACTACAGCCCCGGGGATGGAGACCCAGTACTTC
cdr3_aa: CASTTAPGMETQYF
clone_size: once
v_call: TRBV27
j_call: TRBJ2-5
d_call: NA

cdr3_nt: TGTGCCAGCAGCTCCCGACTAGCGGGAGGCAGCTCCTACAATGAGCAGTTCTTC
cdr3_aa: CASSSRLAGGSSYNEQFF
clone_size: NA
v_call: TRBV7-8
j_call: TRBJ2-1
d_call: TRBD2